The present TCR beta chain was sequenced within a study of blood T cell repertoires in COVID-19. V trimming: 5 bases; J trimming: 6 bases; junction bases outside the gene matches: 2. The CDR3 is 12 amino acids. The assay was immunoSEQ multiplex PCR, and TCRdb's table has in-frame clones only and misses some. The sample carries about 440,000 clones, more than 70% recorded once. The J gene is TRBJ1-2, the V gene TRBV12-3 or TRBV12-4, with 8 nucleotides matching TRBD1. This sequence was found in a woman in her fifties or sixties with COVID-19, enrolled during active disease. Sequenced material: peripheral blood. Here the CDR3 reads CASSQGANGYTF. Here the CDR3 DNA reads TGTGCCAGCAGTCAGGGGGCGAATGGCTACACCTTC.